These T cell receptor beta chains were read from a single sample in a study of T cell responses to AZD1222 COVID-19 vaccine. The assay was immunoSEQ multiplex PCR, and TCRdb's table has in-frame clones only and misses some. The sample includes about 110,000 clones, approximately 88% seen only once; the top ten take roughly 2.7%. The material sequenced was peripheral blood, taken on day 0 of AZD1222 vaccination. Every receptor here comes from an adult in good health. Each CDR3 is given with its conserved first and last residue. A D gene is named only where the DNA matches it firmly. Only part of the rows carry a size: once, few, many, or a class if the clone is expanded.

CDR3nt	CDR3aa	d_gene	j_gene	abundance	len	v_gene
TGTGCCAGCAGCCAAGGGGACTATGGCTACACCTTC	CASSQGDYGYTF	NA	TRBJ1-2	once	12	TRBV3-1/TRBV3-2
TGTGCCACCAGCAGAGATATGGGCCGCCGCGTCTATGGCTACACCTTC	CATSRDMGRRVYGYTF	NA	TRBJ1-2	NA	16	TRBV15
TGTGCCAGCAGCGGAGGGACTAGCGGTAGCTACACCGGGGAGCTGTTTTTT	CASSGGTSGSYTGELFF	TRBD2	TRBJ2-2	NA	17	TRBV5-4
TGTGCCAGCAGCCCAGGGGGGGGACTAGGCTATGGCTACACCTTC	CASSPGGGLGYGYTF	TRBD1	TRBJ1-2	NA	15	TRBV7-8
TGTGCCAGCAGTTATCTCGGGACGGAGTACGAGCAGTACTTC	CASSYLGTEYEQYF	NA	TRBJ2-7	once	14	TRBV27
TGTGCCAGCAGTCGACTAGCGGGCTTAACCGGGGAGCTGTTTTTT	CASSRLAGLTGELFF	TRBD2	TRBJ2-2	once	15	TRBV28
TGTGCCAGCAGCTCCGGGGTAGCGGGATTTGAGACCCAGTACTTC	CASSSGVAGFETQYF	TRBD2	TRBJ2-5	once	15	TRBV3-1/TRBV3-2
TGTGCCAGCAGGGGGGAGGGGGCCGGCGGCTACACCTTC	CASRGEGAGGYTF	TRBD1	TRBJ1-2	NA	13	TRBV4-2
TGCAGTGCTAGTAGGGAATCTGCTCTCGGCTACACCTTC	CSASRESALGYTF	NA	TRBJ1-2	NA	13	TRBV20-1
TGCAGCGTTGAAGGGGACAGGGGGAAGGGCTACACCTTC	CSVEGDRGKGYTF	TRBD1	TRBJ1-2	NA	13	TRBV29-1
TGTGCCAGCTCGCGGGGAGCGGGACTTTTCAGGGAGCTGTTTTTT	CASSRGAGLFRELFF	TRBD2	TRBJ2-2	NA	15	TRBV5-6
TGTGCCAGCCCCCCCCCGGGGCCAAGCACAGATACGCAGTATTTT	CASPPPGPSTDTQYF	NA	TRBJ2-3	NA	15	TRBV28
TGTGCCAGCTCACCTTCTGGGACAGGGAATAATTCACCCCTCCACTTT	CASSPSGTGNNSPLHF	TRBD1	TRBJ1-6	once	16	TRBV18
TGTGCTAGCAACCGGGACAGCAATCAGCCCCAGCATTTT	CASNRDSNQPQHF	NA	TRBJ1-5	few	13	TRBV12-5
TGTGCCAGCAGTTTGTCGGGACTAGCGGGAGAGACCCAGTACTTC	CASSLSGLAGETQYF	TRBD2	TRBJ2-5	NA	15	TRBV28
TGCGCCAGCAGTGGGGACAGGGGAATAGTTGGGTTAGGTAATCAGCCCCAGCATTTT	CASSGDRGIVGLGNQPQHF	TRBD1	TRBJ1-5	NA	19	TRBV10-2
TGTGCCAGCAGCGTAGGACAGGGAAGAACGCACAACGAGCAGTACTTC	CASSVGQGRTHNEQYF	TRBD1	TRBJ2-7	once	16	TRBV9
TGTGCCAGTAGTAGCACCCCCGGGACAGGGGCTGACGAGCAGTACTTC	CASSSTPGTGADEQYF	TRBD1	TRBJ2-7	medium-sized	16	TRBV19
TGTGCCAGCAGCTTAGGGGGGGTCGAGCAGTACTTC	CASSLGGVEQYF	NA	TRBJ2-7	NA	12	TRBV7-9
TGTGCCAGCAGCCTAACCCCCAAAAACTCCTACGAGCAGTACTTC	CASSLTPKNSYEQYF	NA	TRBJ2-7	once	15	TRBV27
TGTGCCAGTAGGCCCTCGGGCAGGAACACTGAAGCTTTCTTT	CASRPSGRNTEAFF	NA	TRBJ1-1	NA	14	TRBV19
TGTGCCAGCAGCCCAACTAGGCCAGCCAAAAACATTCAGTACTTC	CASSPTRPAKNIQYF	NA	TRBJ2-4	NA	15	TRBV11-2
TGCGCCAGCAGCTTGGGTGGGAGCACCTACAATGAGCAGTTCTTC	CASSLGGSTYNEQFF	NA	TRBJ2-1	NA	15	TRBV5-1
TGCGCCAGCAGTGAGTTTAGGGGCGCGGATCAGCCCCAGCATTTT	CASSEFRGADQPQHF	NA	TRBJ1-5	NA	15	TRBV10-2
TGTGCCAGCAGTTCCTCCTCCGCGGGGGGGCTCTACAATGAGCAGTTCTTC	CASSSSSAGGLYNEQFF	TRBD2	TRBJ2-1	NA	17	TRBV28
TGTGCCAGCAGCCCACCTGGGACAGGGGGTTACGAGCAGTACTTC	CASSPPGTGGYEQYF	TRBD1	TRBJ2-7	NA	15	TRBV14